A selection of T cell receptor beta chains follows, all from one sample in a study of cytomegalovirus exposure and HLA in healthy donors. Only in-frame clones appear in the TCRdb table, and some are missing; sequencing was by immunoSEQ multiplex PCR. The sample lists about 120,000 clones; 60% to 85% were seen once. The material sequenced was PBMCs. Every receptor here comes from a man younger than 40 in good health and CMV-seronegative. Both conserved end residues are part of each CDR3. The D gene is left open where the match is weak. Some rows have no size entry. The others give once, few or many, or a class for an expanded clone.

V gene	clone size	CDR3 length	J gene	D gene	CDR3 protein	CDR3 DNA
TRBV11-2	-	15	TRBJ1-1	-	CASSLGGGPNTEAFF	TGTGCCAGCAGCTTAGGGGGGGGGCCGAACACTGAAGCTTTCTTT
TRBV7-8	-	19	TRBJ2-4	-	CASSPLKWAGSIAKNIQYF	TGTGCCAGCAGCCCCCTAAAATGGGCAGGATCTATAGCCAAAAACATTCAGTACTTC
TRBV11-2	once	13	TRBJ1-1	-	CASSLGGNTEAFF	TGTGCCAGCAGCTTAGGAGGGAACACTGAAGCTTTCTTT
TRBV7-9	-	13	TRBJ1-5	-	CASRLTENQPQHF	TGTGCCAGCAGGCTAACAGAAAATCAGCCCCAGCATTTT
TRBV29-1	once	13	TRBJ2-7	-	CSVEKGQGYEQYF	TGCAGCGTTGAAAAGGGCCAGGGGTACGAGCAGTACTTC
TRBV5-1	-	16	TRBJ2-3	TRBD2	CASSGTSGRVADTQYF	TGCGCCAGCAGCGGCACTAGCGGGAGGGTGGCAGATACGCAGTATTTT
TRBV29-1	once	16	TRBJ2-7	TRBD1	CSVEGSGQGNSYEQYF	TGCAGCGTTGAGGGGAGCGGACAGGGTAACTCCTACGAGCAGTACTTC
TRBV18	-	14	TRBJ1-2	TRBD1	CASSPLGGAHGYTF	TGTGCCAGCTCACCACTAGGGGGCGCGCATGGCTACACCTTC
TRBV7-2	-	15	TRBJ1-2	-	CASSLAGTPGYGYTF	TGTGCCAGCAGCTTAGCCGGGACACCTGGATATGGCTACACCTTC
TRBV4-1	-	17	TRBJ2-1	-	CASSQERGGLLGNEQFF	TGCGCCAGCAGCCAAGAGAGGGGGGGCCTCCTAGGAAATGAGCAGTTCTTC
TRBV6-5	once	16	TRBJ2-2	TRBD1	CASSLVRTGAGGELFF	TGTGCCAGCAGTTTAGTCCGGACAGGGGCAGGGGGGGAGCTGTTTTTT
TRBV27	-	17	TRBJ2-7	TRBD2	CASSPHAVAGQSYEQYF	TGTGCCAGCAGCCCCCACGCGGTAGCGGGACAATCTTACGAGCAGTACTTC